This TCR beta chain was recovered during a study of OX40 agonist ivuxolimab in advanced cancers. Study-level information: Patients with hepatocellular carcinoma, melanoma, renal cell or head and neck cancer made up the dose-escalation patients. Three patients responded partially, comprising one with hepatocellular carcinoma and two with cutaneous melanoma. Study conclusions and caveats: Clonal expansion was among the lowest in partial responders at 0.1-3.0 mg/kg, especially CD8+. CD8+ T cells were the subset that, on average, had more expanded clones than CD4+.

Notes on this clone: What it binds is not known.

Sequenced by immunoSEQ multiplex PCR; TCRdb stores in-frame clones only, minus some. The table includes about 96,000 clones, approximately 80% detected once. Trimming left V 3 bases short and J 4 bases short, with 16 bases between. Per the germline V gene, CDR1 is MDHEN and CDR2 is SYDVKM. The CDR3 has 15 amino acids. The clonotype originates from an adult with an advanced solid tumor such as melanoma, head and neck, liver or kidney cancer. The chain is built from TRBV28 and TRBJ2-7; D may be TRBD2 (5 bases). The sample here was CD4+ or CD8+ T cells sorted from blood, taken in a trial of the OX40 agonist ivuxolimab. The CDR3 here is CASSLTSGANYEQYF. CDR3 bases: TGTGCCAGCAGTTTGACGAGCGGAGCTAATTACGAGCAGTACTTC.